This entry concerns a single TCR beta chain. Trimming left V 4 bases short and J 10 bases short, with 11 bases between. The CDR3 runs 11 residues. Germline assignment: CDR1 DFQATT and CDR2 SNEGSKA (reference sequence). The sample is drawn from a study of blood T cell repertoires in COVID-19. Study-level background: In each case, the material was cDNA or gDNA derived from T cells, B-cell-depleted T cells, or PBMCs.

Patients of the Seattle cohort, enrolled during active infection, were followed longitudinally. Original analysis: Scientists estimated how many nucleated cells there were by amplifying reference gene primers. Profiled with immunoSEQ multiplex PCR; TCRdb holds only in-frame clones, not every one. V and J calls and clone size are given by that table; D and trimming were obtained from the DNA. The sample yields fewer than 650,000 clones, 70% to 90% seen once. Sequencing was performed on peripheral blood. The chain is built from TRBV20-1 and TRBJ2-1; possibly TRBD1 for D (6 bases). This clonotype was sampled from a woman aged 45-59 years with COVID-19, enrolled during active disease. Here the CDR3 DNA reads TGCAGTGCTACCGTCGACAGGGAGCAGTTCTTC. Translation: CSATVDREQFF.